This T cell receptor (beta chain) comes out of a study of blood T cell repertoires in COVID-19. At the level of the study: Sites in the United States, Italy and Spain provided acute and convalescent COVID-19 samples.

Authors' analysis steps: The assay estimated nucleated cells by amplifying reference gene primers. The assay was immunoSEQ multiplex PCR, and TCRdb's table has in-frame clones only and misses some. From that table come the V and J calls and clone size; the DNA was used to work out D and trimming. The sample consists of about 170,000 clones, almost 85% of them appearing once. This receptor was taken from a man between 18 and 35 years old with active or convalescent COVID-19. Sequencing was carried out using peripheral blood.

The CDR3 is CASSLVRLVNEQFF. CDR3 in DNA: TGTGCCAGCAGCTTAGTGCGCCTAGTCAATGAGCAGTTCTTC. V and J are TRBV7-8 and TRBJ2-1; D remains unclear. Germline CDR1 and CDR2: SGHVS and FQNEAQ. This CDR3 contains 14 residues. V was shortened by 1 base and J by 6 bases, with 10 bases between the two germline ends.